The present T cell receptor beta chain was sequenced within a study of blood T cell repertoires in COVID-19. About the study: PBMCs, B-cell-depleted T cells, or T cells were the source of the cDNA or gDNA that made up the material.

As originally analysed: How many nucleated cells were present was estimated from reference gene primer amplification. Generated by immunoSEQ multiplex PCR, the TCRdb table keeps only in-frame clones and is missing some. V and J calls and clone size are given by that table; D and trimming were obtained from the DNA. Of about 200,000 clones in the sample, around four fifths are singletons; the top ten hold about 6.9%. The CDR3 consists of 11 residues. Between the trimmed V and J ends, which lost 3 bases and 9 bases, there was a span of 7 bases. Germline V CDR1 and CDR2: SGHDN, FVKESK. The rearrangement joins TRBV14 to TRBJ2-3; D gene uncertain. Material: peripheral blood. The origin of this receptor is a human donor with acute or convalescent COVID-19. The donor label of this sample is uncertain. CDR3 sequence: CASSHALTQYF. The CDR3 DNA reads TGTGCCAGCAGCCACGCGCTGACGCAGTATTTT.